Described below is a single T cell receptor beta chain sequence and its context. The entry originates in a study of blood T cell repertoires in COVID-19. Study information: Sites in the United States, Italy and Spain provided acute and convalescent COVID-19 samples. PBMCs, B-cell-depleted T cells, or T cells provided the cDNA or gDNA that made up the material.

Clones were read by immunoSEQ multiplex PCR, and TCRdb kept only the in-frame ones, dropping some. The sample holds about 190,000 clones, over 80% seen once. Sequencing was performed on peripheral blood. The TCR was taken from a woman younger than 45 with acute or convalescent COVID-19.

CDR3 amino acids: CASSPRRGQPQHF. DNA of the CDR3: TGTGCCAGCAGCCCTCGGAGGGGCCAGCCCCAGCATTTT. This chain joins TRBV3-1 (or the pseudogene TRBV3-2) and TRBJ1-5, with D perhaps TRBD1 (5 bases). This CDR3 spans 13 amino acids. V dropped 4 bases and J dropped 7 bases, with 11 bases sitting between them. Per germline, CDR1 LGHDT and CDR2 YNNKEL (reference sequence).